Each of the 25 T cell receptor beta chains below was sequenced from the same sample in a study of human T cells and chemical hapten exposure. Sample time point: patch test 1, 2 weeks after DPC sensitization. The sample's treatment: therapeutic diphenylcyclopropenone sensitization with weekly scalp DPC. MiXCR, applied by TCRdb to the RACE reads, yields one record per CDR3 protein. The data show 300,000 to 450,000 distinct CDR3 sequences, roughly 4.8% seen once. The sequencing here drew on whole blood, taken in connection with sensitization to the hapten diphenylcyclopropenone (DPC). These receptors all stem from a woman between 45 and 60 years old with alopecia areata. Some clones in this sample may be carry-over from other donors' samples.

This clonotype was seen ten or more times. The chain joins TRBV29-1 to TRBJ2-1; 13 bases map to TRBD2. The J segment lost 5 bases and the V segment lost 7 bases, leaving 11 bases of the junction unmatched. CDR3 length: 16 residues. Germline V gives CDR1 SQVTM, CDR2 ANQGSEA. This CDR3 reads CSGRTSGGPRNNEQFF. In DNA, the CDR3 is TGCAGCGGGAGGACTAGCGGGGGCCCTCGAAACAATGAGCAGTTCTTC.

V is TRBV12-3 or TRBV12-4 and J is TRBJ2-7; D perhaps matches TRBD1 (7 bases). The CDR3 has 14 amino acids. V was shortened by 3 bases and J by 2 bases, with 11 bases between the two germline ends. The CDR3 DNA reads TGTGCCAGCAGTTTCGCAGGGGGGCCCTACGAGCAGTACTTC. It codes for CASSFAGGPYEQYF.

This chain links TRBV6-5 with TRBJ1-6; 7 nucleotides align to TRBD1. CDR3 size: 15 residues. Germline CDR1 MNHEY, CDR2 SVGAGI. V was clipped by 4 bases and J by 7 bases; unmatched bases: 7. CDR3 nucleotide sequence: TGTGCCAGCAGTTCACAGGGGCTCCTCAATTCACCCCTCCACTTT. Translating gives CASSSQGLLNSPLHF.

There are many counts of this clonotype. V gene TRBV20-1 combines with J gene TRBJ2-3; tentative D call: TRBD1 (6 bases). Trimming removed 4 bases from V and 4 bases from J, with 18 bases in between. CDR1 is DFQATT, CDR2 SNEGSKA, per germline (reference sequence). The CDR3 runs to 15 residues. This chain's CDR3 is CSAIDPKQGPDTQYF. CDR3 sequence (DNA): TGCAGTGCTATAGACCCTAAACAGGGACCAGATACGCAGTATTTT.

The CDR3 coding sequence is TGCAGTGCTCTCCGACAGGGGAGGGGGAATGAGCAGTTCTTC. Its translation: CSALRQGRGNEQFF. The chain uses TRBV20-1 and TRBJ2-1; D possibly corresponds to TRBD1 (8 bases). CDR1 is DFQATT and CDR2 is SNEGSKA in the germline V gene (reference sequence). Deletions cut 5 bases from V and 7 bases from J, with 18 bases between. The CDR3 extends over 14 amino acids.

This clonotype occurred many times. This chain links TRBV7-2 with TRBJ2-2; the D gene is possibly TRBD2 (6 bases). Deletions cut 3 bases from V and 8 bases from J, with 7 bases between. Germline values: CDR1 SGHTA, CDR2 FQGNSA. CDR3 size: 12 residues. The CDR3 sequence is CASSFGGGELFF. CDR3 nucleotides: TGTGCCAGCAGCTTTGGAGGGGGGGAGCTGTTTTTT. Full variable domain (rest looked up from reference TRBV7-2 and TRBJ2-2): GAGVSQSPSNKVTEKGKDVELRCDPISGHTALYWYRQSLGQGLEFLIYFQGNSAPDKSGLPSDRFSAERTGGSVSTLTIQRTQQEDSAVYLCASSFGGGELFFGEGSRLTVL.

The chain links TRBV30 to TRBJ2-3, with 8 bases identical to TRBD2. J was trimmed by 6 bases and V by 7 bases; bases with no gene match: 12. The CDR3 covers 14 residues. CDR1 is GTSNPN, CDR2 SVGIG, per germline (reference sequence). CDR3 bases: TGTGCCTTCATCGAGCGGGAGTGGGGCGATACGCAGTATTTT. It is translated as CAFIEREWGDTQYF.

Of note for this clonotype: A much larger clone lies one base from this, so it may be a read error. This chain links TRBV9 with TRBJ1-2; D is perhaps TRBD1 (6 bases). CDR1 is SGDLS, CDR2 YYNGEE, per germline. The CDR3 totals 15 residues. This CDR3 is CASSIGQTYDYSYTF. The CDR3 DNA is TGTGCCAGCAGCATCGGACAGACCTATGACTATAGCTACACCTTC.

The chain employs TRBV5-1 and TRBJ2-2; a possible D gene is TRBD1 (5 bases). The V end was cut by 4 bases, the J end by 0 bases, with 13 bases between. This CDR3 spans 16 amino acids. CDR1 is SGHRS, CDR2 YFSETQ, per germline. This CDR3 reads CASSPSQASNTGELFF. In DNA form, the CDR3 reads TGCGCCAGCAGCCCATCACAGGCTTCGAACACCGGGGAGCTGTTTTTT. Full variable domain (rest looked up from reference TRBV5-1 and TRBJ2-2): KAGVTQTPRYLIKTRGQQVTLSCSPISGHRSVSWYQQTPGQGLQFLFEYFSETQRNKGNFPGRFSGRQFSNSRSEMNVSTLELGDSALYLCASSPSQASNTGELFFGEGSRLTVL.

This clonotype was detected ten times or more. J is TRBJ2-7 and V is TRBV27; D gene uncertain. CDR3 length: 14 amino acids. Trimming left V 2 bases short and J 3 bases short, with 11 bases between. Germline loops: CDR1 MNHEY, CDR2 SMNVEV (reference sequence). CDR3 DNA: TGTGCCAGCAGTTTACTAGTGGGGAACTACGAGCAGTACTTC. It is translated as CASSLLVGNYEQYF.

This clonotype was observed at least ten times. J is TRBJ1-2 and V is TRBV29-1; D ambiguous. V was clipped by 7 bases and J by 3 bases, with 18 bases between them. The CDR3 length is 14 residues. Germline-derived CDR1 and CDR2 are SQVTM and ANQGSEA. CDR3 region: CSAGRAGTDYGYTF. In DNA, the CDR3 is TGCAGCGCCGGGCGGGCGGGAACGGACTATGGCTACACCTTC.

This clonotype was counted a few times. The rearrangement joins TRBV6-1 to TRBJ1-3; D call uncertain. The CDR3 consists of 12 residues. Trimming removed 2 bases from V and 8 bases from J, with 7 bases in between. Germline-derived CDR1 and CDR2 are MNHNS and SASEGT. The CDR3 region is CASSERADTIYF. The CDR3 DNA reads as TGTGCCAGCAGTGAAAGGGCGGACACCATATATTTT.

At least ten counts were recorded for this clonotype. V usage is TRBV12-5 and J usage is TRBJ1-2, with 7 bases fitting TRBD1. The CDR3 is 13 residues long. V shed 7 bases, J shed 5 bases, and the junction held 7 bases outside the gene matches. From germline, CDR1 is LGHNT and CDR2 FRNRAP. As DNA, the CDR3 is TGTGCTAGTGCCCCGCAGGGGGTTTATGGCTACACCTTC. Translating gives CASAPQGVYGYTF.

The V and J genes are TRBV14 and TRBJ2-5, with D hard to call. V was shortened by 4 bases and J by 2 bases, with 11 bases between the two germline ends. Germline V gene lookup returns CDR1 SGHDN and CDR2 FVKESK. This CDR3 contains 14 residues. DNA for the CDR3: TGTGCCAGCAGCCTTTACCCGCGGCAAGAGACCCAGTACTTC. Amino acids: CASSLYPRQETQYF. Drawing the rest from reference TRBV14 and TRBJ2-5, the complete variable domain is EAGVTQFPSHSVIEKGQTVTLRCDPISGHDNLYWYRRVMGKEIKFLLHFVKESKQDESGMPNNRFLAERTGGTYSTLKVQPAELEDSGVYFCASSLYPRQETQYFGPGTRLLVL.

The sample holds many counts of this clonotype. This chain uses TRBV20-1 with TRBJ2-7; 11 bases line up with TRBD2. Germline V gives CDR1 DFQATT, CDR2 SNEGSKA (reference sequence). The CDR3 loop spans 15 amino acids. V trimming: 1 base; J trimming: 6 bases; junction bases outside the gene matches: 8. CDR3 region: CSARGTSGRGSEQYF. DNA of the CDR3: TGCAGTGCTAGAGGTACTAGCGGGAGAGGTAGCGAGCAGTACTTC.

The sample holds many counts of this clonotype. The chain employs TRBV28 and TRBJ1-2; 8 positions match TRBD1. V was pared by 6 bases and J by 3 bases, with 3 bases of the junction left unmatched. This CDR3 has 13 amino acids. Germline V gene sequence: CDR1 MDHEN, CDR2 SYDVKM. The CDR3 DNA sequence: TGTGCCAGCAGACTACAGGGGGACTATGGCTACACCTTC. Residues: CASRLQGDYGYTF.

This clonotype occurred many times. This sequence joins TRBV5-1 and TRBJ2-4, with D unclear. Trimming removed 6 bases from V and 3 bases from J, with 7 bases in between. CDR3 length equals 12 residues. Germline assignment: CDR1 SGHRS and CDR2 YFSETQ. The CDR3 spells CASKASKNIQYF. In nucleotides, the CDR3 is TGCGCCAGCAAAGCGAGCAAAAACATTCAGTACTTC.

This clonotype showed up just a few times. The rearrangement joins TRBV7-9 to TRBJ2-6, with D unclear. The CDR3 consists of 15 residues. Germline V gene lookup returns CDR1 SEHNR and CDR2 FQNEAQ (reference sequence). The germline V and J ends were trimmed by 1 base and 0 bases, with 4 bases remaining between them. DNA of the CDR3: TGTGCCAGCAGCTTAGTATCCTCTGGGGCCAACGTCCTGACTTTC. This translates into CASSLVSSGANVLTF.

This clonotype was detected ten times or more. The chain employs TRBV7-9 and TRBJ1-4, with 10 bases matching TRBD1. The CDR3 is made up of 18 amino acids. Per the germline V gene, CDR1 is SEHNR and CDR2 is FQNEAQ (reference sequence). The trim removed 5 bases at V and 7 bases at J, leaving 16 bases unmatched. CDR3 loop: CASSPTQGQGISGEKLFF. The CDR3 coding sequence is TGTGCCAGCAGCCCAACCCAGGGACAGGGGATCTCCGGTGAAAAACTGTTTTTT.

CDR3 DNA sequence: TGTGCCAGCAGCAGAGGGTCGTTCGGGACAGGGGTCCCCTACGAGCAGTACTTC. It is translated as CASSRGSFGTGVPYEQYF. V usage is TRBV7-9 and J usage is TRBJ2-7, with 10 bases matching TRBD1. From germline, CDR1 is SEHNR and CDR2 FQNEAQ (reference sequence). Losses at the gene ends were 5 bases for V and 2 bases for J; bases not matched to a gene: 15. CDR3 size: 18 residues. The full variable domain, with the rest looked up from reference TRBV7-9 and TRBJ2-7, is DTGVSQNPRHKITKRGQNVTFRCDPISEHNRLYWYRQTLGQGPEFLTYFQNEAQLEKSRLLSDRFSAERPKGSFSTLEIQRTEQGDSAMYLCASSRGSFGTGVPYEQYFGPGTRLTVT.

The chain uses TRBV6-6 and TRBJ1-2; D might be TRBD1 (5 bases). Germline-derived CDR1 and CDR2 are MNHNY and SVGAGI (reference sequence). The CDR3 length is 15 residues. V dropped 5 bases and J dropped 2 bases, with 15 bases sitting between them. The CDR3 loop is CASSQRGPENYGYTF. CDR3 coding DNA: TGTGCCAGCAGTCAAAGGGGACCGGAGAACTATGGCTACACCTTC.

This clonotype has ten or more counts. The CDR3 DNA reads as TGTGCCAGCAGCAAAGAGGTAACGGGAGCCCTGGGGGAGCAGTACTTC. It translates to CASSKEVTGALGEQYF. The chain carries TRBV7-6 and TRBJ2-7; D might be TRBD2 (6 bases). The CDR3 is made up of 16 amino acids. From germline, CDR1 is SGHVS and CDR2 FNYEAQ. V lost 5 bases, J lost 7 bases, and 24 bases lay in between.

This clonotype has a count of ten or more. This sequence joins TRBV30 and TRBJ1-1; D gene unclear. V gave up 0 bases and J gave up 1 base, with 6 bases separating them. Germline values: CDR1 GTSNPN, CDR2 SVGIG (reference sequence). CDR3 size: 13 residues. The CDR3 DNA reads TGTGCCTGGAGTGTGGCAGGGAACACTGAAGCTTTCTTT. Residues: CAWSVAGNTEAFF.

The CDR3 bases are TGTGCCAGCAGCCAAGATGATCCAGGAGCTAATGGCTACACCTTC. Its protein product is CASSQDDPGANGYTF. V gene TRBV3-1 combines with J gene TRBJ1-2; D is ambiguous. The CDR3 sequence is 15 residues long. Germline V CDR1 and CDR2: LGHDT, YNNKEL (reference sequence). With 0 bases removed from V and 6 bases from J, the gap between germline ends came to 14 bases.

The V and J genes are TRBV27 and TRBJ2-4, with 10 bases fitting TRBD2. This CDR3 is 16 amino acids long. CDR1 MNHEY and CDR2 SMNVEV come from the germline V gene (reference sequence). The ends lost 6 bases at V and 0 bases at J; junction bases unmatched: 5. CDR3 coding DNA: TGTGCCAGCAGGGGGATAGCGGGAGGAGCCAAAAACATTCAGTACTTC. Its translation is CASRGIAGGAKNIQYF.